This TCR beta chain stems from a study of shared clonotypes between healthy human individuals. Some clones are missing from TCRdb's copy, which holds only in-frame ones; the method was immunoSEQ multiplex PCR. The table has some 550,000 clones, less than 98% seen once. The receptor's source is a woman aged 25-40 years in good health. Sequenced sample: naive CD4+ T cells sorted from blood. Subset reported: CD45RA+ positively selected.

CDR3 sequence: CASSYGDRVTYEQYF. Here the CDR3 DNA reads TGTGCCAGCAGTTATGGGGACAGGGTAACCTACGAGCAGTACTTC. This chain links TRBV6-6 with TRBJ2-7, with 9 bases fitting TRBD1. Trimming removed 3 bases from V and 2 bases from J; junction bases left unmatched: 5. This CDR3 contains 15 residues. CDR1 MNHNY and CDR2 SVGAGI come from the germline V gene (reference sequence).